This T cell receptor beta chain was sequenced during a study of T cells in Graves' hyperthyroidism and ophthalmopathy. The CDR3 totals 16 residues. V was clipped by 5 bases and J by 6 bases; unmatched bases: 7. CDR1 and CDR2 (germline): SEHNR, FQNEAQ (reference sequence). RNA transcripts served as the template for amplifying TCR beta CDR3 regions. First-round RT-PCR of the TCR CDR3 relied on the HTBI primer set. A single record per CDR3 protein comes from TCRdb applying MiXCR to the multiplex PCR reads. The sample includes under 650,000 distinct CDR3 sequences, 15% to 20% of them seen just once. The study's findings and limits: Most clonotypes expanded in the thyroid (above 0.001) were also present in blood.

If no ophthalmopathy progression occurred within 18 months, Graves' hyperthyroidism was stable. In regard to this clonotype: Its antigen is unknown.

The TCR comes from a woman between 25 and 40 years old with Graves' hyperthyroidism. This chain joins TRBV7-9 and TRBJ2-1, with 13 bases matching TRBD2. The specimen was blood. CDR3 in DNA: TGTGCCAGCAGCGCCCCCGGGACTAGCGGGATCAATGAGCAGTTCTTC. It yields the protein CASSAPGTSGINEQFF.